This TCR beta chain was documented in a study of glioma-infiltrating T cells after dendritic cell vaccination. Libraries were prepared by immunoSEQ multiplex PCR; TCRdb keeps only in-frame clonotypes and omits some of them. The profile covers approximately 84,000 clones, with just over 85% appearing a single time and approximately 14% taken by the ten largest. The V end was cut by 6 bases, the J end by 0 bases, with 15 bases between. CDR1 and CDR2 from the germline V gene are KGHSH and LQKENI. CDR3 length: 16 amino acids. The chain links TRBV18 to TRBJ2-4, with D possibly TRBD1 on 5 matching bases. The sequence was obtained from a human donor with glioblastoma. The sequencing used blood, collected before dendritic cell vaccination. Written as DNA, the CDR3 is TGTGCCAGCTCCCGTACAGGAACCCTAGCCAAAAACATTCAGTACTTC. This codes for CASSRTGTLAKNIQYF. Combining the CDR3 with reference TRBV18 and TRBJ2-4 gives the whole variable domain NAGVMQNPRHLVRRRGQEARLRCSPMKGHSHVYWYRQLPEEGLKFMVYLQKENIIDESGMPKERFSAEFPKEGPSILRIQQVVRGDSAAYFCASSRTGTLAKNIQYFGAGTRLSVL.